The 29 T cell receptor beta chains below all came from one sample that was sequenced in a study of patients and donors after allogeneic stem cell transplantation. TCRdb passed the RT-PCR reads through MiXCR, listing each CDR3 protein once. This repertoire shows 900,000 to 1,000,000 distinct CDR3 sequences, roughly 18% found once; its top ten account for around 6%. The sample consisted of blood, either unsorted or a sorted T cell fraction (not recorded which). The receptor set was obtained from a human donor who was either an allogeneic HSCT recipient or a stem cell or donor lymphocyte infusion donor (not recorded which). It is not recorded whose cells these are; they may come from a transplant donor.

This clonotype was seen a handful of times. The V call is TRBV20-1, the J call TRBJ1-3, with D possibly being TRBD1 (5 bases). V dropped 4 bases and J dropped 2 bases, with 12 bases sitting between them. Per the germline V gene, CDR1 is DFQATT and CDR2 is SNEGSKA (reference sequence). The CDR3 covers 14 residues. The CDR3 loop is CSANRRGTGNTIYF. For the CDR3, the DNA is TGCAGTGCTAATAGAAGGGGTACTGGAAACACCATATATTTT.

This clonotype was picked up many times. The rearrangement uses TRBV5-1 and TRBJ1-1; D unclear. V was clipped by 4 bases and J by 4 bases, with 11 bases between them. The CDR3 length is 13 residues. CDR1 SGHRS and CDR2 YFSETQ come from the germline V gene. The CDR3 spells CASSLTGSTEAFF. The CDR3 bases are TGCGCCAGCAGCCTGACGGGAAGCACTGAAGCTTTCTTT.

In this sample, this clonotype turned up a few times. Written as DNA, the CDR3 is TGTGCCAGCAACCCGTTCGGACCCTACGAGCAGTACTTC. Translation gives CASNPFGPYEQYF. The chain has TRBV5-5 and TRBJ2-7; D gene uncertain. The V gene's germline CDR1 is SGHKS and CDR2 YYEKEE (reference sequence). With 6 bases removed from V and 2 bases from J, the gap between germline ends came to 12 bases. The CDR3 is 13 amino acids.

The chain recombines TRBV5-4 with TRBJ1-3, with D tentatively TRBD1 (5 bases). Trimming removed 4 bases at V and 2 bases at J, with 22 bases between. CDR3 length equals 18 residues. Per the germline V gene, CDR1 is SGHNT and CDR2 is YYREEE (reference sequence). The CDR3 nucleotides are TGTGCCAGCAGCCCTGATGGAGGAGGGGCGTCGGCTGGAAACACCATATATTTT. Encoded protein: CASSPDGGGASAGNTIYF.

The chain combines TRBV20-1 with TRBJ2-7, with D perhaps being TRBD1 or TRBD2 (5 bases each). V lost 6 bases and J 7 bases, leaving 16 bases between the germline ends. The CDR3 contains 12 residues. Germline V CDR1 and CDR2: DFQATT, SNEGSKA (reference sequence). CDR3 sequence reads: CSARDLPREQYF. Here the CDR3 DNA reads TGCAGTGCCCGGGACCTGCCCCGGGAGCAGTACTTC.

This clonotype showed up just a few times. This chain uses TRBV5-1 with TRBJ2-1; D is tentatively TRBD1 or TRBD2 (5 bases each). The V gene's germline CDR1 is SGHRS and CDR2 YFSETQ. V lost 6 bases to trimming and J lost 6 bases, with 16 bases between them. This CDR3 region has 14 residues. This chain's CDR3 is CASTPSGQFNEQFF. As DNA, the CDR3 is TGCGCCAGCACCCCCTCGGGGCAGTTCAATGAGCAGTTCTTC.

This clonotype was detected only a few times. J is TRBJ1-2 and V is TRBV14; D uncertain. The germline gives CDR1 SGHDN, CDR2 FVKESK. This CDR3 comprises 15 residues. Trimming shortened V by 1 base and J by 4 bases, and 13 bases separated the two germline ends. In nucleotides, the CDR3 is TGTGCCAGCAGCCAAGCTTCAGAGTATATCTATGGCTACACCTTC. This gives the protein CASSQASEYIYGYTF.

This chain connects TRBV3-1 to TRBJ1-1; D not resolved. V was cut by 0 bases and J by 3 bases, with 5 bases left in between. This CDR3 spans 13 amino acids. Per the germline V gene, CDR1 is LGHDT and CDR2 is YNNKEL (reference sequence). For the CDR3, the DNA is TGTGCCAGCAGCCAAGACTACTACACTGAAGCTTTCTTT. Translating it yields CASSQDYYTEAFF.

In this sample, this clonotype turned up a few times. The chain has TRBV19 and TRBJ1-1; 8 nucleotides agree with TRBD1. Germline CDR1 reads LNHDA; CDR2 reads SQIVND (reference sequence). Trimming removed 7 bases from V and 3 bases from J; junction bases left unmatched: 4. The CDR3 extends over 13 amino acids. The CDR3 nucleotides are TGTGCCAGTACTATGGACAGGGACACTGAAGCTTTCTTT. As protein: CASTMDRDTEAFF.

The V and J genes are TRBV3-1 and TRBJ1-1; no clear D gene. Between the trimmed V and J ends, which lost 3 bases and 5 bases, there was a span of 19 bases. The CDR3 contains 16 residues. Germline V CDR1 and CDR2: LGHDT, YNNKEL (reference sequence). The chain's CDR3 is CASSHGPGWAGTEAFF. The CDR3 DNA is TGTGCCAGCAGCCACGGCCCCGGATGGGCAGGAACTGAAGCTTTCTTT.

This clonotype was seen only a few times. This sequence joins TRBV5-1 and TRBJ2-7; 8 bases align to TRBD2. Per the germline V gene, CDR1 is SGHRS and CDR2 is YFSETQ. This CDR3 is built from 15 residues. The V and J ends lost 2 bases and 2 bases, in that order; junction bases with no gene match: 6. CDR3 DNA sequence: TGCGCCAGCAGCTTCTCAGCGGGAGACCCCTACGAGCAGTACTTC. Protein product: CASSFSAGDPYEQYF.

The chain couples TRBV6-5 to TRBJ2-3; D might be TRBD2 (5 bases). V lost 8 bases to trimming and J lost 3 bases, with 9 bases between them. Germline CDR1 MNHEY, CDR2 SVGAGI. The CDR3 totals 12 residues. The CDR3 sequence: CASRDMTDTQYF. In DNA, the CDR3 is TGTGCCAGCCGGGATATGACAGATACGCAGTATTTT.

This clonotype has a count of ten or more. J is TRBJ1-2 and V is TRBV5-1; TRBD1 agrees at 7 bases. The CDR3 runs 13 residues. The junction had 11 bases not matched to a gene; V was cut back by 5 bases and J by 10 bases. CDR1 and CDR2 from the germline V gene are SGHRS and YFSETQ. The CDR3 region has the DNA TGCGCCAGCAGTCCTCCGGGACAGCCTACCTACACCTTC. Its protein product is CASSPPGQPTYTF.

This clonotype occurred a few times. The rearrangement links TRBV27 to TRBJ1-6; D is possibly TRBD1 (5 bases). Trimming stripped 6 bases from V and 0 bases from J, with 9 bases between. In germline, CDR1 is MNHEY, CDR2 SMNVEV (reference sequence). The CDR3 totals 15 residues. The CDR3: CASRRQSSYNSPLHF. The CDR3 coding sequence is TGTGCCAGCAGGCGACAGAGCTCCTATAATTCACCCCTCCACTTT.

This clonotype appeared a few times. The rearrangement uses TRBV6-5 and TRBJ2-7; 7 bases agree with TRBD1. Trimming at V came to 2 bases and at J to 6 bases, leaving 7 bases not matched to a gene. Looked up from germline, CDR1 is MNHEY and CDR2 is SVGAGI. The CDR3 runs to 14 residues. CDR3 region: CASSYIEDRTEQYF. The CDR3 DNA follows: TGTGCCAGCAGTTACATCGAGGACAGGACCGAGCAGTACTTC.

The chain carries TRBV29-1 and TRBJ2-5; TRBD1 matches at 7 bases. Germline V CDR1 and CDR2: SQVTM, ANQGSEA. This CDR3 contains 13 residues. With V trimmed by 8 bases and J by 5 bases, 11 bases remained unmatched. CDR3 in DNA: TGCAGCTCCATGACAGGGATGAGGGAGACCCAGTACTTC. Its translation is CSSMTGMRETQYF.

The V call is TRBV28, the J call TRBJ2-7; D perhaps matches TRBD2 (6 bases). The ends were cut back, 7 bases at V and 2 bases at J, with 21 bases in the middle. The germline V gene has CDR1 MDHEN and CDR2 SYDVKM. This CDR3 has 16 residues. The CDR3, as DNA: TGTGCCAGCACCACCGGGACTCCATTCAAACCCTACGAGCAGTACTTC. It is translated as CASTTGTPFKPYEQYF.

The chain has TRBV20-1 and TRBJ2-5; 7 bases match TRBD1. CDR1 and CDR2 from the germline V gene are DFQATT and SNEGSKA (reference sequence). The V segment lost 6 bases and the J segment 5 bases; nucleotides outside the gene matches: 9. The CDR3 consists of 13 residues. CDR3 residues: CSAYLGGQETQYF. The CDR3 nucleotides are TGCAGTGCCTATCTTGGGGGACAGGAGACCCAGTACTTC.

The chain's CDR3 is CASSYVTGTVLEQYF. The CDR3 DNA sequence: TGTGCCAGCAGCTATGTGACAGGGACAGTCTTGGAGCAGTACTTC. The chain links TRBV5-6 to TRBJ2-7; 7 positions agree with TRBD1. Germline CDR1 SGHDT, CDR2 YYEEEE. The CDR3 has 15 residues. Trimming removed 3 bases from V and 7 bases from J; junction bases left unmatched: 13.

The CDR3: CASSLWEAEAFF. As DNA, the CDR3 is TGTGCCAGCAGCCTCTGGGAGGCTGAAGCTTTCTTT. V gene TRBV16 combines with J gene TRBJ1-1, with unresolved D. The CDR3 extends over 12 amino acids. Germline loops: CDR1 KGHSY, CDR2 FQNENV. Trimming shortened V by 4 bases and J by 6 bases, and 9 bases separated the two germline ends.

The chain employs TRBV27 and TRBJ2-2; perhaps TRBD2 as D (6 bases). Per the germline V gene, CDR1 is MNHEY and CDR2 is SMNVEV (reference sequence). The CDR3 length is 15 residues. Trimming pared 3 bases from V and 3 bases from J, leaving 11 bases between. The CDR3 nucleotides read TGTGCCAGCAGTTTGGCAGGGAGGTACACCGGGGAGCTGTTTTTT. Translated, it gives CASSLAGRYTGELFF.

The chain couples TRBV7-7 to TRBJ2-5; 12 bases are a match to TRBD2. Unmatched junction bases numbered 3, after V lost 4 bases and J lost 3 bases. Germline CDR1 reads SSHAT; CDR2 reads FNYEAQ (reference sequence). The CDR3 is 15 residues long. CDR3 nucleotides: TGTGCCAGCAGCTCTAGCGGGAGGGCGGAAGAGACCCAGTACTTC. It specifies CASSSSGRAEETQYF.

This clonotype was counted between two and nine times. This chain joins TRBV7-3 and TRBJ2-3; the match to TRBD2 covers 8 bases. The V gene end was trimmed by 4 bases and the J gene end by 2 bases; junction bases not matched to a gene: 5. Per the germline V gene, CDR1 is SGHTA and CDR2 is FQGTGA. The CDR3 loop spans 15 amino acids. In DNA, the CDR3 is TGTGCCAGCAGCTCAACCGGGGGGGACACAGATACGCAGTATTTT. Its protein product is CASSSTGGDTDTQYF.

This clonotype appeared a few times. The chain combines TRBV5-1 with TRBJ2-7; 7 positions match TRBD2. CDR1 SGHRS and CDR2 YFSETQ come from the germline V gene. The CDR3 has 14 residues. The J segment lost 7 bases and the V segment lost 0 bases, leaving 7 bases of the junction unmatched. CDR3: CASSLGLPGGEQYF. The CDR3 DNA sequence: TGCGCCAGCAGCTTGGGACTCCCCGGGGGGGAGCAGTACTTC.

The table lists this clonotype with many counts. V usage is TRBV4-2 and J usage is TRBJ2-2; D unresolved. V dropped 0 bases and J dropped 2 bases, with 7 bases sitting between them. Looked up from germline, CDR1 is LGHNA and CDR2 is YNFKEQ. This CDR3 is 15 amino acids long. CDR3 in DNA: TGTGCCAGCAGCCAAGACGGCCTTAACACCGGGGAGCTGTTTTTT. It codes for CASSQDGLNTGELFF.

This clonotype showed up many times. The CDR3 region has the DNA TGTGCCAGCAGCCAAGGATCCAGAGAGACCCAGTACTTC. This codes for CASSQGSRETQYF. This chain connects TRBV4-2 to TRBJ2-5; unclear D gene. The V end lost 1 base, the J end lost 4 bases, and 7 bases lay between the germline ends. This CDR3 contains 13 residues. The V gene's germline CDR1 is LGHNA and CDR2 YNFKEQ.

The chain employs TRBV28 and TRBJ1-4, with 9 bases lining up with TRBD1. CDR1 and CDR2 (germline): MDHEN, SYDVKM. After removal of 4 bases from V and 7 bases from J, the junction contained 7 bases not matched to a gene. This CDR3 has 15 amino acids. CDR3 in amino acids: CASSSYRGLIEKLFF. For the CDR3, the DNA is TGTGCCAGCAGTTCCTACAGGGGGCTGATTGAAAAACTGTTTTTT.

This clonotype was detected ten times or more. The chain couples TRBV12-3 or TRBV12-4 to TRBJ2-3; D ambiguous. CDR3 size: 14 residues. V gave up 6 bases and J gave up 0 bases, with 10 bases separating them. The CDR3 sequence: CASSRTVSTDTQYF. CDR3 sequence (DNA): TGTGCCAGCAGCCGGACGGTGAGCACAGATACGCAGTATTTT.

There are many counts of this clonotype. The chain uses TRBV7-2 and TRBJ2-3; D is possibly TRBD2 (5 bases). Per germline, CDR1 SGHTA and CDR2 FQGNSA. Trimming removed 1 base from V and 0 bases from J, with 11 bases in between. This CDR3 spans 16 amino acids. CDR3 in amino acids: CASSLVPGSSTDTQYF. DNA for the CDR3: TGTGCCAGCAGCTTAGTGCCGGGGTCTAGCACAGATACGCAGTATTTT.